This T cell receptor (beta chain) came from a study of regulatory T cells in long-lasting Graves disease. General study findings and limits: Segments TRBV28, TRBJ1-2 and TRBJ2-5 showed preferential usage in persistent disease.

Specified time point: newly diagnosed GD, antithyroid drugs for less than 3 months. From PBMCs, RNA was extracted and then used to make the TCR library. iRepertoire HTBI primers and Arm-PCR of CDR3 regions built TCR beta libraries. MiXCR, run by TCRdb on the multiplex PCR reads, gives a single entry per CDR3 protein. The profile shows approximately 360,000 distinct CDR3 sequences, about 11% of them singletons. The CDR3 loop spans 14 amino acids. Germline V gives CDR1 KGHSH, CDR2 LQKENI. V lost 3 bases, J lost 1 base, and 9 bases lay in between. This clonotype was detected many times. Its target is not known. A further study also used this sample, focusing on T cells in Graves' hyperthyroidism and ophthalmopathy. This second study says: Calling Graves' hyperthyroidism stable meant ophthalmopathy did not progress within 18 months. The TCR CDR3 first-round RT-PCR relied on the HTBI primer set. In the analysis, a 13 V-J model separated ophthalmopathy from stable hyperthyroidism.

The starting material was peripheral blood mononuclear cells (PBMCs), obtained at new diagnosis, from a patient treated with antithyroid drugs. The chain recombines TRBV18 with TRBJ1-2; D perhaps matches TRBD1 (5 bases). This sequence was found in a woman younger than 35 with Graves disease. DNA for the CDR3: TGTGCCAGCTCACCCAGGGAACATAACTATGGCTACACCTTC. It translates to CASSPREHNYGYTF.